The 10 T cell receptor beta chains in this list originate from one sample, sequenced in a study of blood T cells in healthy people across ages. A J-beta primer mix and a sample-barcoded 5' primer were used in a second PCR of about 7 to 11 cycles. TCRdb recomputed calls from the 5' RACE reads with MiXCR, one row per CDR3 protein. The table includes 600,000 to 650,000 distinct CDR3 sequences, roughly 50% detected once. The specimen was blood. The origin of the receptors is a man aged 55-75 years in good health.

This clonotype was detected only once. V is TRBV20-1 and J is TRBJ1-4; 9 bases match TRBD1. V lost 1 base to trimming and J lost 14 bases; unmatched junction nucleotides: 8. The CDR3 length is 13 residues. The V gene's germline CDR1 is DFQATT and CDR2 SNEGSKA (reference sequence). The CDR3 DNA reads TGCAGTGCTAGAGCAGGGACAGGGCGCTTTCTGTTTTTT. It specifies CSARAGTGRFLFF.

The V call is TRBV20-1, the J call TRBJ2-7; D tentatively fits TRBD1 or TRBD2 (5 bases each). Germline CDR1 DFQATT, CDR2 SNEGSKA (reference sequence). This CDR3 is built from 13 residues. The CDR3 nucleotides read TGCAGAGCCCCTGGAACGGGGCAAGGCGAGCAGTACTTC. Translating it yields CRAPGTGQGEQYF.

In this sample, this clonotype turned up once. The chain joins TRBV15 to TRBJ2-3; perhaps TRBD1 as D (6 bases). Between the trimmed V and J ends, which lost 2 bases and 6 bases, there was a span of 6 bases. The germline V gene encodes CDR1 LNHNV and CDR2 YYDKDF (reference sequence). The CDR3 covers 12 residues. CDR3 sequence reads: CATSRQGDTQYF. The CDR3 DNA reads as TGTGCCACCAGCAGACAGGGGGATACGCAGTATTTT.

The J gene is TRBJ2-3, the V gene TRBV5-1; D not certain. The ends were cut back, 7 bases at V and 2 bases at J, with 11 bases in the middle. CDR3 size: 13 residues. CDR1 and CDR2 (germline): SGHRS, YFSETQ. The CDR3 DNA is TGCGCCAGCGGGGTACTCCTCACAGATACGCAGTATTTT. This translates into CASGVLLTDTQYF. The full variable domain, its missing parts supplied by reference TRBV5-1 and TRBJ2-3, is KAGVTQTPRYLIKTRGQQVTLSCSPISGHRSVSWYQQTPGQGLQFLFEYFSETQRNKGNFPGRFSGRQFSNSRSEMNVSTLELGDSALYLCASGVLLTDTQYFGPGTRLTVL.

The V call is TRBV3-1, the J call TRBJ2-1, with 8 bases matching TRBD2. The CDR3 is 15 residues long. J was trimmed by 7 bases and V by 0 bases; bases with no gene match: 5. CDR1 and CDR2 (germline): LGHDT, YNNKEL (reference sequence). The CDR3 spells CASSQDLGGGNEQFF. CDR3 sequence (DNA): TGTGCCAGCAGCCAAGATCTTGGCGGGGGGAATGAGCAGTTCTTC.

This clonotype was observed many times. Here the CDR3 DNA reads TGCAGTGCTAGAAGCGCACAGAGCAAAGAGACCCAGTACTTC. Translated: CSARSAQSKETQYF. V gene TRBV20-1 combines with J gene TRBJ2-5; no clear D. V was trimmed by 2 bases and J by 3 bases, leaving 13 bases between them. CDR1 and CDR2 (germline): DFQATT, SNEGSKA (reference sequence). The CDR3 length is 14 residues.

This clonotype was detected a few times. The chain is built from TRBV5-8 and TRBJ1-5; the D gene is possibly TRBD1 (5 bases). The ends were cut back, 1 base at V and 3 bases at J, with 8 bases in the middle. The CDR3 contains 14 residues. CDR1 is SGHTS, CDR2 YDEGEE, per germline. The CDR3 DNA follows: TGTGCCAGCAGCTTGAGGGGCTACAATCAGCCCCAGCATTTT. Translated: CASSLRGYNQPQHF.

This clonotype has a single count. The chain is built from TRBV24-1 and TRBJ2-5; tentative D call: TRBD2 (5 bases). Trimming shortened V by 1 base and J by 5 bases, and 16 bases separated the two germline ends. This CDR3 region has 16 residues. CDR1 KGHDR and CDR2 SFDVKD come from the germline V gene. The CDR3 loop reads CATSDLGRGGRETQYF. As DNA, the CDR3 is TGTGCCACCAGTGATTTAGGGAGAGGCGGAAGGGAGACCCAGTACTTC.

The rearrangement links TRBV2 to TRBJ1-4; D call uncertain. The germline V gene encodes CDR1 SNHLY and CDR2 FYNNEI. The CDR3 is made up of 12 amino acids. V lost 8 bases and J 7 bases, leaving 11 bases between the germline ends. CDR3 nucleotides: TGTGCCAGCCGGACCGAGACTGAAAAACTGTTTTTT. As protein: CASRTETEKLFF. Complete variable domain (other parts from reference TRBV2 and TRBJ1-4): EPEVTQTPSHQVTQMGQEVILRCVPISNHLYFYWYRQILGQKVEFLVSFYNNEISEKSEIFDDQFSVERPDGSNFTLKIRSTKLEDSAMYFCASRTETEKLFFGSGTQLSVL.

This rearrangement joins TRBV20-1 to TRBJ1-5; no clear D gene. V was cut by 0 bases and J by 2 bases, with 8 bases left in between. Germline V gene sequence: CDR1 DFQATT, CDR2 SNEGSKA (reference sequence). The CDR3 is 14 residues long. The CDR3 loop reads CSARDPRGNQPQHF. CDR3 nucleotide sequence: TGCAGTGCTAGAGATCCTCGGGGCAATCAGCCCCAGCATTTT.